This TCR beta chain came from a study of blood T cell repertoires in COVID-19. Study-wide context: From T cells, B-cell-depleted T cells, or PBMCs came the material, which was cDNA or gDNA.

The repertoire was sequenced with immunoSEQ multiplex PCR; TCRdb's copy has only in-frame clones and lacks some. The sample gives a few hundred thousand clones, approximately 90% of which show up once; 10% is in the top ten. The CDR3 consists of 17 residues. The junction had 8 bases not matched to a gene; V was cut back by 3 bases and J by 9 bases. Germline V gene lookup returns CDR1 LNHDA and CDR2 SQIVND (reference sequence). The study recruited people aged roughly 18 to 95 years across roughly 25 US areas. The sequenced sample consisted of PBMCs or T cells enriched from blood (not recorded which). J is TRBJ2-1 and V is TRBV19, with 16 positions matching TRBD2. The sequence derives from a man in his late teens or twenties with acute COVID-19. The CDR3 region has the DNA TGTGCCAGTAGTATGACGGGGGGACTAGCGGGAGGGTCTGAGCAGTTCTTC. This codes for CASSMTGGLAGGSEQFF. The entire variable domain, with the rest obtained from reference TRBV19 and TRBJ2-1, is as follows: DGGITQSPKYLFRKEGQNVTLSCEQNLNHDAMYWYRQDPGQGLRLIYYSQIVNDFQKGDIAEGYSVSREKKESFPLTVTSAQKNPTAFYLCASSMTGGLAGGSEQFFGPGTRLTVL.